This entry is about one T cell receptor (beta chain). Antigen: not known. The record originates from a study of tumor-infiltrating lymphocytes in primary liver carcinoma. The input was approximately 500 ng total RNA; TCR beta cDNA was made from it with a constant-region primer. Nested multiplex PCR, run for three rounds with slightly modified ARM-PCR, yielded TCR beta libraries. The first two PCR rounds, approximately 10 cycles each, used TRBV1-TRBV30 forward primers and a C-beta reverse primer. TCRdb analysed the multiplex PCR reads with MiXCR anew, one entry per CDR3 protein. The sample lists approximately 300,000 distinct CDR3 sequences, approximately 60% seen once, with roughly 10% in the top ten. Blood RNA came from unsorted whole blood; germline DNA was also extracted. Collected before surgery were roughly 4 milliliters of peripheral blood. With 4 bases removed from V and 5 bases from J, the gap between germline ends came to 14 bases. Looked up from germline, CDR1 is MNHNS and CDR2 is SASEGT. This CDR3 comprises 15 residues.

General observations from the study: For tumor-adjacent and tumor-blood pairs, overlap was less than that seen for tumor region pairs.

Sequencing was carried out using peripheral blood. This chain links TRBV6-1 with TRBJ2-2; D may be TRBD1 or TRBD2 (6 bases each). This receptor was identified in a middle-aged man with primary liver carcinoma and hepatitis B virus infection. The CDR3 DNA follows: TGTGCCAGCAGTGCATCGGGGGCCGGGACCGGGGAGCTGTTTTTT. It is translated as CASSASGAGTGELFF.